Detailed here is one TCR beta chain. The antigen is undetermined. At one of its ends the junction is not consistent with the germline gene, which may arise from a read error. The source of the sample is a study of Graves' ophthalmopathy and Graves' hyperthyroidism. Study-level results: Blood contained most expanded thyroid clonotypes exceeding 0.001 frequency. For predicting ophthalmopathy progression, the model had roughly 70% sensitivity and around 72% specificity.

This CDR3 is built from 14 residues. The germline CDR1 and CDR2 sequences are WSHSY and SAAADI. Amplification of the TCR beta CDR3 regions used RNA transcripts (as template). HTBI primers primed a first-round RT-PCR, and a second-round multiplex PCR followed. Each CDR3 protein is one row after TCRdb ran MiXCR on the multiplex PCR reads. In the table there are around 1.1 million distinct CDR3 sequences, about 38% of which are singletons. The chain recombines TRBV10-2 with TRBJ2-7; TRBD2 agrees at 7 bases. Input material: peripheral blood or thyroid tissue (not recorded which). The receptor comes from an adult man with Graves' hyperthyroidism. In nucleotides, the CDR3 is TGTGCCAGCTCTGGCAGCTCGGGAGGCTACGAGCAGTACTTC. It translates to CASSGSSGGYEQYF.